This TCR beta chain was retrieved from a study of cytomegalovirus exposure and HLA in healthy donors. Findings and limits, study-wide: Later on, an analysis tied roughly 17,000 TCR beta sequences to HLA alleles at 0.05 false discovery rate. The study dropped some indistinguishable V segments, TRBV6-2 and TRBV6-3 among them. Among the CMV-associated chains, three were confirmed in vitro as specific for CMV antigens. A later analysis reportedly found fewer N-insertions in an Asian-associated ancestry cluster than the approximately 660-donor mean.

The CDR3 contains 13 residues. Germline V CDR1 and CDR2: LNHDA, SQIVND (reference sequence). Trimming took 5 bases from V and 3 from J, leaving 10 bases between them. A note on this clone: As yet, its antigen is unknown.

PCR was performed using 60 Vbeta and 13 Jbeta primers. Assay used: immunoSEQ multiplex PCR; TCRdb lists only in-frame clones, some missing. The sample holds around 190,000 clones, about 9% seen once. Sample: PBMCs. This rearrangement joins TRBV19 to TRBJ2-5; tentative D call: TRBD1 (5 bases). The receptor was derived from a woman under 40 in good health and CMV-seropositive. CDR3 sequence (DNA): TGTGCCAGTAGTCGGTCGACAGAAGAGACCCAGTACTTC. It yields the protein CASSRSTEETQYF.